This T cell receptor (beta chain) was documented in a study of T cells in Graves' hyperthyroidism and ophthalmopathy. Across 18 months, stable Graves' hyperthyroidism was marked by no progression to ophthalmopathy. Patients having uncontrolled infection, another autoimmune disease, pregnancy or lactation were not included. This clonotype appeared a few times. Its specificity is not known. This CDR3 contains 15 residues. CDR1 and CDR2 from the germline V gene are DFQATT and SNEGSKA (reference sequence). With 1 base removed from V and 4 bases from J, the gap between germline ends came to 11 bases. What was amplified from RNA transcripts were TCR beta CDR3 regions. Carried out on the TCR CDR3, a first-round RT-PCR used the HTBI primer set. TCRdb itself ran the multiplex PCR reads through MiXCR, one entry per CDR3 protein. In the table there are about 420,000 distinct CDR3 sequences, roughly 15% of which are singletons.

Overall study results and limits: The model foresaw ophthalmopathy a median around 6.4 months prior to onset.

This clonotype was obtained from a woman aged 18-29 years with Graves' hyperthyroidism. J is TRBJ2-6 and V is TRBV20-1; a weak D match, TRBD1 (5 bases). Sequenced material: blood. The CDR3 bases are TGCAGTGCTAGAGTCCGACAGCCGGGGGCCAACGTCCTGACTTTC. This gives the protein CSARVRQPGANVLTF.